One and the same sample provided the 15 T cell receptor beta chains below, sequenced in a study of neurological immune-mediated disorders. Using its own MiXCR run on the 5' RACE reads, TCRdb lists one record per CDR3 protein. Of 20,000 to 25,000 distinct CDR3 sequences in the sample, about 13% were seen once. The material sequenced was PBMCs. These receptor sequences come from a woman aged 60-75 years with HTLV-1-associated myelopathy (HAM/TSP).

This clonotype was counted at least ten times. The CDR3 DNA is TGTGCCAGCAGCTGGGGACTAGCGGGCGCGAACACCGGGGAGCTGTTTTTT. It translates to CASSWGLAGANTGELFF. The chain links TRBV27 to TRBJ2-2; TRBD2 matches 12 bases. The germline V gene encodes CDR1 MNHEY and CDR2 SMNVEV (reference sequence). Trimming at V came to 6 bases and at J to 0 bases, leaving 5 bases not matched to a gene. This CDR3 comprises 17 residues.

The chain combines TRBV29-1 with TRBJ2-7, with 8 bases identical to TRBD1. The CDR3 loop spans 14 amino acids. The germline V gene encodes CDR1 SQVTM and CDR2 ANQGSEA. The junction had 12 bases not matched to a gene; V was cut back by 5 bases and J by 6 bases. CDR3 protein: CSVRLGRGLSEQYF. CDR3 nucleotides: TGCAGCGTTCGTTTGGGCAGGGGGCTGAGCGAGCAGTACTTC.

The chain recombines TRBV16 with TRBJ1-5; D call uncertain. This CDR3 region has 14 residues. The V end lost 0 bases, the J end lost 4 bases, and 7 bases lay between the germline ends. Germline CDR1 KGHSY, CDR2 FQNENV. This chain's CDR3 is CASSQSIQNQPQHF. The CDR3 DNA reads as TGTGCCAGCAGCCAATCGATACAGAATCAGCCCCAGCATTTT.

This clonotype occurred many times. The J gene is TRBJ2-3, the V gene TRBV7-9; D may be TRBD1 or TRBD2 (5 bases each). This CDR3 has 12 residues. Germline CDR1 is SEHNR and CDR2 is FQNEAQ (reference sequence). V lost 6 bases and J lost 4, with 8 bases in between. CDR3 residues: CASRGRPDTQYF. CDR3 in DNA: TGTGCCAGCAGGGGACGTCCAGATACGCAGTATTTT.

Only a few counts were recorded for this clonotype. The chain links TRBV20-1 to TRBJ2-7; 8 nucleotides align to TRBD2. Germline-derived CDR1 and CDR2 are DFQATT and SNEGSKA (reference sequence). This CDR3 contains 14 residues. V was clipped by 6 bases and J by 5 bases; unmatched bases: 12. CDR3 nucleotides: TGCAGTGCCAGGGGTATCGGGAGGGCCGACGAGCAGTACTTC. It translates to CSARGIGRADEQYF.

The sample holds many counts of this clonotype. The chain uses TRBV7-2 and TRBJ1-1; no firm D call. CDR1 is SGHTA and CDR2 is FQGNSA in the germline V gene. The V and J ends lost 5 bases and 3 bases respectively, with 10 bases between them. The CDR3 is 13 residues long. Here the CDR3 reads CASSRTRDTEAFF. In nucleotides, the CDR3 is TGTGCCAGCAGCAGAACTAGGGACACTGAAGCTTTCTTT.

This clonotype was found many times. This chain joins TRBV29-1 and TRBJ1-1, with TRBD1 identical over 8 bases. Losses at the gene ends were 4 bases for V and 5 bases for J; bases not matched to a gene: 6. Per the germline V gene, CDR1 is SQVTM and CDR2 is ANQGSEA. The CDR3 loop spans 13 amino acids. CDR3 sequence reads: CSVAGGRLTEAFF. CDR3 nucleotide sequence: TGCAGCGTTGCAGGGGGCCGGTTGACTGAAGCTTTCTTT.

This clonotype occurred a few times. The chain uses TRBV30 and TRBJ1-4; 9 bases match TRBD1. The trim removed 1 base at V and 0 bases at J, leaving 3 bases unmatched. This CDR3 comprises 16 residues. Per the germline V gene, CDR1 is GTSNPN and CDR2 is SVGIG (reference sequence). Here the CDR3 reads CAWSGGTGTTNEKLFF. CDR3 sequence (DNA): TGTGCCTGGAGTGGGGGGACAGGGACAACTAATGAAAAACTGTTTTTT.

This clonotype has at least ten counts. The rearrangement joins TRBV11-3 to TRBJ2-4; D not certain. CDR3 length: 14 amino acids. V gave up 4 bases and J gave up 2 bases, with 9 bases separating them. Germline V gives CDR1 SGHNT, CDR2 YENEEA. The CDR3, as DNA: TGTGCCAGCAGCTGGCATGGGACCAAAAACATTCAGTACTTC. Protein: CASSWHGTKNIQYF.

The chain has TRBV20-1 and TRBJ2-3; D gene unclear. The germline V and J ends were trimmed by 5 bases and 6 bases, with 12 bases remaining between them. This CDR3 has 12 amino acids. In germline, CDR1 is DFQATT, CDR2 SNEGSKA (reference sequence). CDR3 DNA: TGCAGTGCTCCCCCATTTTCCGATACGCAGTATTTT. This translates into CSAPPFSDTQYF.

This clonotype was detected ten times or more. In DNA form, the CDR3 reads TGCGCCAGCAGCGTTGCGGCAGGGACCTACGAGCAGTACTTC. The encoded protein is CASSVAAGTYEQYF. The chain links TRBV5-1 to TRBJ2-7, with a tentative D call TRBD1 (5 bases). The germline V and J ends were trimmed by 4 bases and 2 bases, with 13 bases remaining between them. The germline V gene has CDR1 SGHRS and CDR2 YFSETQ. The CDR3 consists of 14 residues.

In this sample, this clonotype turned up many times. CDR3 residues: CSASFLGSSYNEQFF. Written as DNA, the CDR3 is TGCAGTGCCTCTTTCCTAGGGAGCTCCTACAATGAGCAGTTCTTC. V usage is TRBV20-1 and J usage is TRBJ2-1; weak D call: TRBD2 (5 bases). There are 15 residues in the CDR3. CDR1 and CDR2 (germline): DFQATT, SNEGSKA (reference sequence). Trimming pared 6 bases from V and 0 bases from J, leaving 15 bases between.

This clonotype has at least ten counts. The chain uses TRBV5-1 and TRBJ1-4; the D gene is possibly TRBD1 (6 bases). V lost 4 bases and J lost 4, with 23 bases in between. This CDR3 is 18 amino acids long. Germline assignment: CDR1 SGHRS and CDR2 YFSETQ. The DNA of the CDR3 is TGCGCCAGCAGCCCGGCTTATTCAGGACAGCTATTTAATGAAAAACTGTTTTTT. Residues: CASSPAYSGQLFNEKLFF. The whole variable domain, filled in from reference TRBV5-1 and TRBJ1-4, reads KAGVTQTPRYLIKTRGQQVTLSCSPISGHRSVSWYQQTPGQGLQFLFEYFSETQRNKGNFPGRFSGRQFSNSRSEMNVSTLELGDSALYLCASSPAYSGQLFNEKLFFGSGTQLSVL.

The chain links TRBV20-1 to TRBJ2-2; D is perhaps TRBD1 (5 bases). Germline V lookup: CDR1 DFQATT, CDR2 SNEGSKA (reference sequence). Trimming stripped 1 base from V and 6 bases from J, with 15 bases between. The CDR3 is 15 amino acids. CDR3 coding DNA: TGCAGTGCTAGAGTAACAGGCAGTCAGGCCGGGGAGCTGTTTTTT. Its translation is CSARVTGSQAGELFF.

V and J are TRBV20-1 and TRBJ2-1; D is uncertain. Germline V gene lookup returns CDR1 DFQATT and CDR2 SNEGSKA (reference sequence). Trimming took 5 bases from V and 4 from J, leaving 18 bases between them. This CDR3 contains 15 residues. The CDR3: CSAGISFELYNEQFF. The DNA of the CDR3 is TGCAGTGCTGGAATATCCTTTGAACTATACAATGAGCAGTTCTTC.